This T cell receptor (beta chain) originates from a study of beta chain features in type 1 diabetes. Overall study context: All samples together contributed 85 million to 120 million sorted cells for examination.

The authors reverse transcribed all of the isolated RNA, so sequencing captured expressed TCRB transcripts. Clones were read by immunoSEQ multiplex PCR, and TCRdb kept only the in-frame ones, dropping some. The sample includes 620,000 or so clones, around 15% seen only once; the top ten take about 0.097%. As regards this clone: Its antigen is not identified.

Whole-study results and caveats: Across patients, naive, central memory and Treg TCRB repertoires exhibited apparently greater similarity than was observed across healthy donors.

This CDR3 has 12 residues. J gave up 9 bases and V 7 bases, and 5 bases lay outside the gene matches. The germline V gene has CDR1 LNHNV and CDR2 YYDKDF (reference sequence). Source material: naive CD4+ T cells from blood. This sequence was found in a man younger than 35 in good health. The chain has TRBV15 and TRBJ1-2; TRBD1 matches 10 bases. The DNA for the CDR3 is TGTGCCACCACAGACAGGGGGCGAAGCTACACCTTC. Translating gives CATTDRGRSYTF.